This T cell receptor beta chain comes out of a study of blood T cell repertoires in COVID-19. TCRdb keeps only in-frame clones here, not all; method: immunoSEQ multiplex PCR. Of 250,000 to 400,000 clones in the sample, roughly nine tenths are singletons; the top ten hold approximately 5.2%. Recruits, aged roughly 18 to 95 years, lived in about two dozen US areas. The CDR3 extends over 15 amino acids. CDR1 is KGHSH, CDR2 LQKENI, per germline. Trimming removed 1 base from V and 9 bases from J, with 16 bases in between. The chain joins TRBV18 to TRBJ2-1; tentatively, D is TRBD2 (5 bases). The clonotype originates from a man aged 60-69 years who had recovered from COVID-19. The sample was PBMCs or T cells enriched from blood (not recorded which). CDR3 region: CASSPLTPLGSEQFF. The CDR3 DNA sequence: TGTGCCAGCTCACCACTAACTCCTCTAGGGAGTGAGCAGTTCTTC.